The 18 T cell receptor beta chains below were found in one sample sequenced in a study of molecular identifiers for immune sequencing clone quantification. TCRdb recomputed calls from the PCR reads with MiXCR, one row per CDR3 protein. The table includes under 800,000 distinct CDR3 sequences, about 25% detected once. Sequencing was performed on naive CD8+ T cells from blood, with Jurkat cell RNA spiked in. Subset indicated: FACS-sorted CD8+CD4-CCR7+CD45RA+ naive T cells. These receptors originate from a human donor in good health. Some libraries in this study had Jurkat cell RNA spiked in.

Notes on this clonotype: A read error is possible here, since a much larger clone lies one base away. V gene TRBV29-1 combines with J gene TRBJ1-3; D is possibly TRBD1 (5 bases). CDR3 size: 15 residues. CDR1 is SQVTM, CDR2 ANQGSEA, per germline. The ends were cut back, 0 bases at V and 0 bases at J, with 9 bases in the middle. CDR3 DNA sequence: TGCAGCGTTGAAGATCAAGGGACCTCTGGAAACACCATATATTTT. This encodes CSVEDQGTSGNTIYF. Variable domain in full (rest from reference TRBV29-1 and TRBJ1-3): SAVISQKPSRDICQRGTSLTIQCQVDSQVTMMFWYRQQPGQSLTLIATANQGSEATYESGFVIDKFPISRPNLTFSTLTVSNMSPEDSSIYLCSVEDQGTSGNTIYFGEGSWLTVV.

At least ten counts were recorded for this clonotype. V usage is TRBV7-9 and J usage is TRBJ2-4; possibly TRBD1 or TRBD2 for D (5 bases each). The CDR3 spans 16 residues. V gave up 5 bases and J gave up 1 base, with 15 bases separating them. CDR1 is SEHNR, CDR2 FQNEAQ, per germline (reference sequence). CDR3 coding DNA: TGTGCCAGCAGCCCCGTGAGGGGCGCTGCCAAAAACATTCAGTACTTC. Its protein product is CASSPVRGAAKNIQYF. The full variable domain, completed using reference TRBV7-9 and TRBJ2-4, is DTGVSQNPRHKITKRGQNVTFRCDPISEHNRLYWYRQTLGQGPEFLTYFQNEAQLEKSRLLSDRFSAERPKGSFSTLEIQRTEQGDSAMYLCASSPVRGAAKNIQYFGAGTRLSVL.

The chain links TRBV4-1 to TRBJ2-7; 9 bases line up with TRBD2. This CDR3 region has 15 residues. Per the germline V gene, CDR1 is MGHRA and CDR2 is YSYEKL. J was trimmed by 5 bases and V by 4 bases; bases with no gene match: 9. This CDR3 reads CASSLEWTSADEQYF. The CDR3 coding sequence is TGCGCCAGCAGCCTAGAGTGGACTAGCGCGGACGAGCAGTACTTC.

On this clonotype: Being one base from a much bigger clone, this may be a read error. The chain links TRBV5-1 to TRBJ2-5; 7 nucleotides align to TRBD2. The V gene end was trimmed by 4 bases and the J gene end by 7 bases; junction bases not matched to a gene: 7. This CDR3 spans 13 amino acids. The germline V gene encodes CDR1 SGHRS and CDR2 YFSETQ. The CDR3 DNA reads as TGCGCCAGCAGCCTCGACTGGGGGGGGACCCAGTACTTC. Encoded protein: CASSLDWGGTQYF.

Note on this clonotype: Because the CDR3 is missing its conserved closing phenylalanine or tryptophan, this is likely a read error. CDR3 region: CASSQEGRLNYEGYTI. DNA for the CDR3: TGCGCCAGCAGCCAAGAAGGACGGTTGAATTATGAGGGCTACACCATC. The chain combines TRBV4-1 with TRBJ1-2; D unresolved. Trimming stripped 0 bases from V and 8 bases from J, with 19 bases between. CDR1 and CDR2 (germline): MGHRA, YSYEKL. The length of the CDR3 is 16 residues.

This clonotype was recorded many times. The CDR3 nucleotides are TGTGCCAGCAGCCCCGGGAATTCCTACGAGCAGTACTTC. Amino acid sequence: CASSPGNSYEQYF. This chain uses TRBV7-2 with TRBJ2-7, with D possibly TRBD2 on 5 matching bases. This CDR3 spans 13 amino acids. Trimming removed 5 bases from V and 1 base from J, with 9 bases in between. The germline V gene has CDR1 SGHTA and CDR2 FQGNSA.

This clonotype occurred many times. The chain carries TRBV16 and TRBJ1-1, with 9 bases lining up with TRBD1. J was trimmed by 5 bases and V by 4 bases; bases with no gene match: 8. This CDR3 contains 15 residues. Germline V CDR1 and CDR2: KGHSY, FQNENV. CDR3 sequence (DNA): TGTGCCAGCAGCCCATCCGGGACAGGGAATACTGAAGCTTTCTTT. This gives the protein CASSPSGTGNTEAFF. Full variable domain (rest looked up from reference TRBV16 and TRBJ1-1): GEEVAQTPKHLVRGEGQKAKLYCAPIKGHSYVFWYQQVLKNEFKFLISFQNENVFDETGMPKERFSAKCLPNSPCSLEIQATKLEDSAVYFCASSPSGTGNTEAFFGQGTRLTVV.

This clonotype appeared a few times. In DNA, the CDR3 is TGTGCCAGTAGTGCCAGACAGGGAGGCGACGAGCAGTACTTC. Translating it yields CASSARQGGDEQYF. This sequence joins TRBV19 and TRBJ2-7; D is perhaps TRBD1 (7 bases). There are 14 residues in the CDR3. The ends were cut back, 5 bases at V and 5 bases at J, with 16 bases in the middle. Germline CDR1 reads LNHDA; CDR2 reads SQIVND (reference sequence). Together with reference TRBV19 and TRBJ2-7, the CDR3 gives the full variable domain: DGGITQSPKYLFRKEGQNVTLSCEQNLNHDAMYWYRQDPGQGLRLIYYSQIVNDFQKGDIAEGYSVSREKKESFPLTVTSAQKNPTAFYLCASSARQGGDEQYFGPGTRLTVT.

Here the CDR3 reads CASSPRLAGGGGETQYF. For the CDR3, the DNA is TGTGCCAGCAGTCCGCGACTAGCGGGAGGCGGTGGAGAGACCCAGTACTTC. The chain couples TRBV12-3 or TRBV12-4 to TRBJ2-5; 13 bases are shared with TRBD2. The CDR3 contains 17 residues. V was pared by 5 bases and J by 4 bases, with 10 bases of the junction left unmatched.

About this clonotype itself: A much larger clonotype is one base distant, so this may be a read error. The chain uses TRBV12-3 or TRBV12-4 and TRBJ1-5, with D unresolved. Deletions cut 8 bases from V and 5 bases from J, with 16 bases between. The CDR3 is made up of 14 amino acids. The DNA for the CDR3 is TGTGCCAGCGGTATGGGAGGCGAACATCAGCCCCAGCATTTT. As protein: CASGMGGEHQPQHF.

Points on this clonotype: This clone may be a read error of a much larger clone one base away. The conserved phenylalanine or tryptophan normally closing the CDR3 is absent here, so this likely arose from a read error. This sequence joins TRBV6-1 and TRBJ2-5, with D perhaps matching TRBD2 (5 bases). V lost 2 bases to trimming and J lost 8 bases, with 15 bases between them. This CDR3 comprises 14 residues. Germline values: CDR1 MNHNS, CDR2 SASEGT. This chain's CDR3 is CASSELVAGHTQYL. As DNA, the CDR3 is TGTGCCAGCAGTGAATTAGTCGCGGGCCATACCCAGTACTTA.

This clonotype has a count of ten or more. The rearrangement links TRBV12-3 or TRBV12-4 to TRBJ2-3, with TRBD2 identical over 7 bases. The CDR3 is 18 residues long. V trimming: 4 bases; J trimming: 1 base; junction bases outside the gene matches: 14. The CDR3 region has the DNA TGTGCCAGCAGTTCCCGCCCCCCTAGCGGATCCCGCACAGATACGCAGTATTTT. Translation gives CASSSRPPSGSRTDTQYF.

This clonotype was detected only a few times. The chain has TRBV6-5 and TRBJ2-7; TRBD1 matches 12 bases. The V gene end was trimmed by 5 bases and the J gene end by 7 bases; junction bases not matched to a gene: 9. CDR1 is MNHEY and CDR2 is SVGAGI in the germline V gene. The CDR3 has 15 residues. The CDR3 coding sequence is TGTGCCAGCAGTATTCCGGGACAGGGGGCGCAAGAGCAGTACTTC. It yields the protein CASSIPGQGAQEQYF.

To note about this clonotype: At one end the junction does not follow the germline gene, possibly because of a read error. This chain's CDR3 is CASRQGFGLVAYEQYF. In nucleotides, the CDR3 is TGCGCCAGCCGCCAAGGGTTCGGACTAGTTGCCTACGAGCAGTACTTC. The chain is built from TRBV4-3 and TRBJ2-7; 7 bases are shared with TRBD2. The CDR3 sequence is 16 residues long. Germline V gene lookup returns CDR1 LGHNA and CDR2 YSLEER.

This clonotype turned up a few times. The chain has TRBV2 and TRBJ1-5; 7 positions match TRBD1. The CDR3 totals 15 residues. Trimming at V came to 5 bases and at J to 2 bases, leaving 6 bases not matched to a gene. CDR1 is SNHLY, CDR2 FYNNEI, per germline. The CDR3 nucleotides read TGTGCCAGCAGTCCTCAAGACAGGGGCAATCAGCCCCAGCATTTT. Its protein product is CASSPQDRGNQPQHF.

This clonotype was recorded a few times. V gene TRBV20-1 combines with J gene TRBJ2-1; tentative D call: TRBD2 (5 bases). V lost 5 bases, J lost 8 bases, and 19 bases lay in between. The CDR3 has 14 residues. The germline V gene encodes CDR1 DFQATT and CDR2 SNEGSKA (reference sequence). The CDR3 coding sequence is TGCAGTGCTCGCTCCGGTCAGGAGGAATATGAGCAGTTCTTC. Translation gives CSARSGQEEYEQFF.

This chain connects TRBV4-1 to TRBJ1-2, with no clear D. V lost 1 base, J lost 8 bases, and 11 bases lay in between. CDR1 is MGHRA, CDR2 YSYEKL, per germline. This CDR3 contains 13 residues. CDR3 in DNA: TGCGCCAGCAGCCAAGGTTCGGTGCTCGGCTACACCTTC. It codes for CASSQGSVLGYTF.

This clonotype was seen ten or more times. The chain recombines TRBV28 with TRBJ1-3; a weak D match, TRBD1 (5 bases). V shed 3 bases and J shed 1 base, with 7 bases lying between them. The CDR3 has 14 residues. CDR1 is MDHEN and CDR2 is SYDVKM in the germline V gene. Written as DNA, the CDR3 is TGTGCCAGCAGTTTTAGGGGATCTGGAAACACCATATATTTT. Translating gives CASSFRGSGNTIYF.